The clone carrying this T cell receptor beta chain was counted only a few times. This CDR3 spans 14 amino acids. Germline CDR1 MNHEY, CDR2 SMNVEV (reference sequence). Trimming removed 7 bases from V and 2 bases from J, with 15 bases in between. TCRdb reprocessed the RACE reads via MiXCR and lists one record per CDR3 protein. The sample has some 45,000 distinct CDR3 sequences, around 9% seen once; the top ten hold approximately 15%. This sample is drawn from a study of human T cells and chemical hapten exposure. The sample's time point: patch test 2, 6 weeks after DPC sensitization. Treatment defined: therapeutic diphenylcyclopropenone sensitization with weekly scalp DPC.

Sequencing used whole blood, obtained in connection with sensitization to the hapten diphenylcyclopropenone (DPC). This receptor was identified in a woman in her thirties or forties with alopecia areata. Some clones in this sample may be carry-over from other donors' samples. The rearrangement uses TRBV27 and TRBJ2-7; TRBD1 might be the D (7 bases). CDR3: CASNPQGGPYEQYF. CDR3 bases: TGTGCCAGCAATCCTCAGGGGGGACCCTACGAGCAGTACTTC.